The clone carrying this T cell receptor beta chain was picked up a small number of times. The data stem from a study of response to subunit inactivated influenza vaccine. CDR3 size: 15 residues. V lost 4 bases to trimming and J lost 4 bases; unmatched junction nucleotides: 9. From the RT-PCR reads, TCRdb called clonotypes with MiXCR, one entry per CDR3 protein. The data show more than 400,000 distinct CDR3 sequences, more than 7% seen once. The chain recombines TRBV12-3 or TRBV12-4 with TRBJ2-7; TRBD1 aligns across 8 bases. Specimen: PBMCs from blood, collected 23 to 25 months after vaccination. The origin of this receptor is a man between 50 and 75 years old who received an inactivated influenza vaccine. This chain's CDR3 is CASSSRDRQLYEQYF. In DNA, the CDR3 is TGTGCCAGCAGTTCCCGGGACAGGCAACTTTACGAGCAGTACTTC.